The 10 T cell receptor beta chains below all came from one sample that was sequenced in a study of blood T cells in healthy people across ages. A sample-barcoded 5' primer and a J-beta primer mix were used in a second PCR of roughly 7 to 11 cycles. TCRdb independently ran MiXCR on the 5' RACE reads; one entry per CDR3 protein. This sample has about a million distinct CDR3 sequences; 45% to 60% occur once, and the top ten carry 20% to 25%. Sequenced: blood. The receptor set was obtained from a woman aged 55-70 years in good health.

The V call is TRBV6-2 or TRBV6-3, the J call TRBJ2-1; tentatively, D is TRBD1 or TRBD2 (6 bases each). The better agreement between TRBJ2-7 and the DNA end casts doubt on the J call. This CDR3 has 14 amino acids. The germline V gene has CDR1 MNHEY and CDR2 SVGEGT. The CDR3 sequence is CASRNRADYNEQYF. CDR3 in DNA: TGTGCCAGCAGAAACAGGGCGGACTACAATGAGCAGTACTTC.

This chain joins TRBV5-1 and TRBJ2-1, with D perhaps given as TRBD1 or TRBD2 (5 bases each). Germline V gene sequence: CDR1 SGHRS, CDR2 YFSETQ. This CDR3 is built from 15 residues. V was cut by 3 bases and J by 7 bases, with 17 bases left in between. The CDR3 DNA is TGCGCCAGCAGCTCGGCCGGGGCAAACTCAAATGAGCAGTTCTTC. Its translation: CASSSAGANSNEQFF.

Only a few counts were recorded for this clonotype. V is TRBV29-1 and J is TRBJ2-5; 7 bases fit TRBD2. Germline loops: CDR1 SQVTM, CDR2 ANQGSEA. The CDR3 spans 18 residues. The V gene end was trimmed by 0 bases and the J gene end by 11 bases; junction bases not matched to a gene: 24. The CDR3 coding sequence is TGCAGCGTTGAAGACCTAGCGGCCCTCTTGAGCGGCTACAATGAGCAGTACTTC. Translated: CSVEDLAALLSGYNEQYF.

The V gene is TRBV5-6, the J gene TRBJ2-5; unclear D gene. The germline V gene encodes CDR1 SGHDT and CDR2 YYEEEE. V was trimmed by 6 bases and J by 2 bases, leaving 23 bases between them. The length of the CDR3 is 17 residues. The CDR3 reads CASTYRSRHLPQETQYF. The DNA of the CDR3 is TGTGCCAGCACTTACCGATCCAGACACTTGCCTCAAGAGACCCAGTACTTC.

This chain joins TRBV20-1 and TRBJ2-7; the match to TRBD1 covers 10 bases. V shed 6 bases, J shed 4 bases, and the junction held 9 bases outside the gene matches. This CDR3 spans 14 amino acids. Germline CDR1 reads DFQATT; CDR2 reads SNEGSKA (reference sequence). The CDR3 is CSAEDRDRGYEQYF. In DNA form, the CDR3 reads TGCAGTGCGGAAGACCGGGACAGGGGTTACGAGCAGTACTTC.

For this clonotype: Mismatch with germline at one junction end may stem from a read error. The rearrangement links TRBV6-2 or TRBV6-3 to TRBJ2-1, with 10 nucleotides matching TRBD2. The CDR3 contains 18 residues. CDR1 MNHEY and CDR2 SVGEGT come from the germline V gene. CDR3 region: CASSYYPKREGPYNERFF. The CDR3 bases are TGTGCCAGCAGTTACTACCCTAAGCGGGAGGGCCCATACAATGAGCGGTTCTTC.

This rearrangement joins TRBV4-2 to TRBJ2-5; D might be TRBD1 (6 bases). The DNA end favors TRBJ2-7, so the J call may be wrong. The CDR3 consists of 16 residues. Germline loops: CDR1 LGHNA, CDR2 YNFKEQ. CDR3 protein: CASSQDASRGWVEQYF. In DNA, the CDR3 is TGTGCCAGCAGCCAAGATGCCTCAAGGGGGTGGGTCGAGCAGTACTTC.

J is TRBJ1-5 and V is TRBV20-1; D remains ambiguous. The germline V gene has CDR1 DFQATT and CDR2 SNEGSKA (reference sequence). This CDR3 is 13 amino acids long. The V and J ends lost 1 base and 5 bases respectively, with 9 bases between them. The CDR3 nucleotides read TGCAGTGCTAGAGTACTTTTAGATCAGCCCCAGCATTTT. This sequence encodes CSARVLLDQPQHF.

The chain is built from TRBV27 and TRBJ2-7, with D possibly TRBD1 on 5 matching bases. This CDR3 spans 13 amino acids. CDR1 and CDR2 from the germline V gene are MNHEY and SMNVEV (reference sequence). Trimming shortened V by 2 bases and J by 5 bases, and 10 bases separated the two germline ends. CDR3 sequence: CASSLTARDEQYF. Here the CDR3 DNA reads TGTGCCAGCAGTTTAACAGCCAGGGACGAGCAGTACTTC.

The gene calls are TRBV6-1 and TRBJ2-7; 7 bases are a match to TRBD2. J gave up 2 bases and V 3 bases, and 7 bases lay outside the gene matches. There are 15 residues in the CDR3. Germline-derived CDR1 and CDR2 are MNHNS and SASEGT. CDR3 sequence: CASSEGLAVPYEQYF. For the CDR3, the DNA is TGTGCCAGCAGTGAGGGCCTAGCGGTCCCCTACGAGCAGTACTTC.